These 4 T cell receptor beta chains were all obtained from the same sample, sequenced in a study of T cells in Graves' hyperthyroidism and ophthalmopathy (dated by TCRdb to the late 2010s). The protocol used for the library was multiplex PCR. Sequencing used an Illumina HiSeq 2000. The TCR beta CDR3 regions were amplified from RNA transcripts. A first-round RT-PCR of the TCR CDR3 used the HTBI primer set with the Qiagen OneStep RT-PCR kit. Starting from the raw public reads, TCRdb applied fastp trimming at Q25, assembled clones with MiXCR and retained in-frame beta chains. Entries are consolidated by CDR3 protein sequence, retaining the most common genes and DNA. Here the sample has a few hundred thousand distinct CDR3 sequences; about half occur a single time. Together, the top ten hold around 7.7% of the sample. Sequencing was carried out using peripheral blood or thyroid tissue (not recorded which). Every receptor here comes from a woman aged 18 to 35 with Graves' hyperthyroidism.

This clonotype occurred many times. At one end the junction does not follow the germline gene, possibly because of a read error. The genes are TRBV7-2 and TRBJ2-3; TRBD1 aligns across 7 bases. Germline values: CDR1 SGHTA, CDR2 FQGNSA. The CDR3 loop spans 14 amino acids. The CDR3 spells CASREYAGTDMQYF. The CDR3 region has the DNA TGTGCCAGCAGAGAATACGCTGGGACAGATATGCAGTATTTT.

In its sample, this clonotype was seen many times. This chain connects TRBV18 to TRBJ1-2, with D uncertain. Germline CDR1 KGHSH, CDR2 LQKENI. This CDR3 has 12 residues. Between the trimmed V and J ends, which lost 2 bases and 6 bases, there was a span of 7 bases. CDR3 loop: CASSPGGHGYTF. CDR3 in DNA: TGTGCCAGCTCACCAGGAGGGCATGGCTACACCTTC.

In the case of this clonotype: A much bigger clone sits one base away, suggesting this may be a read error. This chain links TRBV6-5 with TRBJ2-7; 10 bases map to TRBD2. The CDR3 contains 16 residues. The germline gives CDR1 MNHEY, CDR2 SVGAGI. The CDR3 loop reads CACSSPSSGSSHEQYF. Written as DNA, the CDR3 is TGTGCCTGCAGTTCCCCTTCTAGCGGGAGTAGCCACGAGCAGTACTTC.

The rearrangement joins TRBV7-6 to TRBJ1-2; possibly TRBD1 for D (5 bases). V was pared by 5 bases and J by 3 bases, with 16 bases between. This CDR3 is 15 amino acids long. From germline, CDR1 is SGHVS and CDR2 FNYEAQ. The chain's CDR3 is CASSPDEMGDYGYTF. The CDR3 DNA reads as TGTGCCAGCAGCCCGGACGAGATGGGGGACTATGGCTACACCTTC.